A single sample is the source of the 18 T cell receptor beta chains below, sequenced in a study of T cells in Graves' hyperthyroidism and ophthalmopathy (dated by TCRdb to between 2019 and 2020). The library was made by multiplex PCR. The run used an Illumina HiSeq 2000. The TCR beta CDR3 regions were amplified from RNA transcripts. A first-round RT-PCR of the TCR CDR3 used the HTBI primer set with the Qiagen OneStep RT-PCR kit. Starting from the raw public reads, TCRdb applied fastp trimming at Q25, assembled clones with MiXCR and retained in-frame beta chains. Identical CDR3 protein sequences are pooled into one entry, listed with their most common genes and DNA. The table for this sample lists fewer than 500,000 distinct CDR3 sequences; roughly 14% of them were counted only once. The top ten clonotypes cover over 10% of the sample. Source material: blood. The receptors were gathered from a man aged 18 to 35 with Graves' ophthalmopathy.

This chain joins TRBV12-3 or TRBV12-4 and TRBJ1-5; D unclear. The CDR3 sequence is 15 residues long. V lost 4 bases to trimming and J lost 7 bases, with 17 bases between them. In DNA, the CDR3 is TGTGCCAGCAGTTATGGAACTCCTAGAGGGCAGCCCCAGCATTTT. Protein: CASSYGTPRGQPQHF.

The table lists this clonotype with a few counts. The genes are TRBV4-1 and TRBJ1-1; 7 bases agree with TRBD1. The V gene's germline CDR1 is MGHRA and CDR2 YSYEKL. Losses at the gene ends were 1 base for V and 1 base for J; bases not matched to a gene: 12. CDR3 length equals 18 residues. CDR3 sequence reads: CASSQGYRGLLANTEAFF. The CDR3 DNA is TGCGCCAGCAGCCAAGGGTACAGGGGACTCCTTGCGAACACTGAAGCTTTCTTT.

This clonotype was found a few times. The rearrangement uses TRBV5-1 and TRBJ1-5, with a possible D match to TRBD1 (5 bases). CDR1 and CDR2 from the germline V gene are SGHRS and YFSETQ. Deletions cut 4 bases from V and 7 bases from J, with 12 bases between. The CDR3 runs to 13 residues. The CDR3 nucleotides are TGCGCCAGCAGCCTGGGGCTACAACAGCCCCAGCATTTT. Amino acid sequence: CASSLGLQQPQHF. The full variable domain, rest sourced from reference TRBV5-1 and TRBJ1-5, is KAGVTQTPRYLIKTRGQQVTLSCSPISGHRSVSWYQQTPGQGLQFLFEYFSETQRNKGNFPGRFSGRQFSNSRSEMNVSTLELGDSALYLCASSLGLQQPQHFGDGTRLSIL.

Concerning this clonotype: Given a much more abundant clone one base away, this may be a read error. The chain joins TRBV30 to TRBJ2-5, with D tentatively TRBD1 (5 bases). CDR1 is GTSNPN, CDR2 SVGIG, per germline (reference sequence). The length of the CDR3 is 11 residues. The CDR3, as DNA: TGTGACTGGAGTCCTCAGGGGACCCAGTACTTC. Translated: CDWSPQGTQYF.

This chain links TRBV2 with TRBJ2-3; TRBD2 is a possible D gene (6 bases). The CDR3 has 16 amino acids. Trimming removed 2 bases from V and 3 bases from J, with 15 bases in between. Looked up from germline, CDR1 is SNHLY and CDR2 is FYNNEI. CDR3 DNA: TGTGCCAGCAGTGAAAAGGGCCGGGGGTCGACAGATACGCAGTATTTT. This encodes CASSEKGRGSTDTQYF.

This clonotype was found many times. The CDR3 nucleotides are TGCAGTGCTAGAGACTCAGTCGGTGTGGGTCAGTTCTTC. Its translation is CSARDSVGVGQFF. This rearrangement joins TRBV20-1 to TRBJ2-1; D not certain. V dropped 0 bases and J dropped 13 bases, with 16 bases sitting between them. This CDR3 is 13 amino acids long. Per the germline V gene, CDR1 is DFQATT and CDR2 is SNEGSKA (reference sequence).

In its sample, this clonotype was seen many times. The chain carries TRBV29-1 and TRBJ2-7; D may match TRBD1 or TRBD2 (6 bases each). Germline CDR1 reads SQVTM; CDR2 reads ANQGSEA. Trimming pared 0 bases from V and 4 bases from J, leaving 22 bases between. This CDR3 has 17 residues. CDR3 coding DNA: TGCAGCGTTGAAGATGCACCGAGGGGGGCAGTATGGTACGAGCAGTACTTC. The encoded protein is CSVEDAPRGAVWYEQYF.

This clonotype was recorded at least ten times. The CDR3 loop reads CASSLTGREGGRETQYF. DNA for the CDR3: TGTGCCAGCAGCTTAACAGGGCGGGAAGGGGGGCGAGAGACCCAGTACTTC. The chain links TRBV7-3 to TRBJ2-5; either TRBD1 or TRBD2 may supply D (6 bases each). CDR3 length: 17 amino acids. From germline, CDR1 is SGHTA and CDR2 FQGTGA. V gave up 0 bases and J gave up 4 bases, with 18 bases separating them.

In this sample, this clonotype turned up many times. The chain is built from TRBV9 and TRBJ2-7; TRBD2 matches 9 bases. Germline CDR1 SGDLS, CDR2 YYNGEE. CDR3 length: 15 amino acids. J gave up 0 bases and V 3 bases, and 4 bases lay outside the gene matches. The CDR3 is CASSAGTSYSYEQYF. CDR3 sequence (DNA): TGTGCCAGCAGCGCCGGGACTAGCTACTCCTACGAGCAGTACTTC. Combining the CDR3 with reference TRBV9 and TRBJ2-7 gives the whole variable domain DSGVTQTPKHLITATGQRVTLRCSPRSGDLSVYWYQQSLDQGLQFLIQYYNGEERAKGNILERFSAQQFPDLHSELNLSSLELGDSALYFCASSAGTSYSYEQYFGPGTRLTVT.

In this sample, this clonotype turned up many times. The chain combines TRBV28 with TRBJ1-4; weak D call: TRBD1 (6 bases). The CDR3 totals 15 residues. Germline CDR1 is MDHEN and CDR2 is SYDVKM. Trimming cost V 10 bases and J 8 bases, with 23 bases left between them. CDR3 residues: CATERGGGGLEKLFF. The CDR3 nucleotides read TGTGCCACCGAGCGTGGTGGGGGCGGCCTGGAAAAACTGTTTTTT.

V and J are TRBV10-2 and TRBJ2-4, with TRBD1 as a possible D gene (5 bases). The V gene lost 2 bases and the J gene lost 0 bases, with 8 bases spanning the gap. The CDR3 is 15 residues long. Germline values: CDR1 WSHSY, CDR2 SAAADI. The CDR3, as DNA: TGCGCCAGCAGTGAGGACAGCCTAGCCAAAAACATTCAGTACTTC. Translating it yields CASSEDSLAKNIQYF.

This clonotype was observed a handful of times. This chain connects TRBV4-1 to TRBJ1-2; D gene uncertain. CDR1 MGHRA and CDR2 YSYEKL come from the germline V gene. V shed 4 bases and J shed 2 bases, with 8 bases lying between them. The CDR3 has 13 residues. In DNA, the CDR3 is TGCGCCAGCAGCCCATCGGGGAACTATGGCTACACCTTC. Translation: CASSPSGNYGYTF.

This chain uses TRBV3-1 with TRBJ2-7, with TRBD2 matching 7 bases. The V gene end was trimmed by 6 bases and the J gene end by 3 bases; junction bases not matched to a gene: 11. The CDR3 sequence is 15 residues long. In germline, CDR1 is LGHDT, CDR2 YNNKEL (reference sequence). The DNA for the CDR3 is TGTGCCAGCAGACCGGGATCAGCGGGGTACTACGAGCAGTACTTC. It codes for CASRPGSAGYYEQYF.

This clonotype was seen repeatedly, ten times or more. The rearrangement uses TRBV6-2 or TRBV6-3 and TRBJ1-4, with D tentatively TRBD1 (5 bases). Germline V gives CDR1 MNHEY, CDR2 SVGEGT. This CDR3 region has 15 residues. Trimming left V 4 bases short and J 3 bases short, with 12 bases between. CDR3 nucleotide sequence: TGTGCCAGCAGTTCCCGGGACGGCTCTAATGAAAAACTGTTTTTT. It yields the protein CASSSRDGSNEKLFF.

In its sample, this clonotype was seen many times. This chain uses TRBV7-8 with TRBJ2-7; 12 bases are a match to TRBD2. Germline loops: CDR1 SGHVS, CDR2 FQNEAQ. The CDR3 has 17 amino acids. J lost 0 bases, V lost 7 bases, and 10 bases had no gene match. The CDR3 DNA follows: TGTGCCAGCACCAGAGGACTAGCGGGGCCAAGCTCCTACGAGCAGTACTTC. Protein product: CASTRGLAGPSSYEQYF.

This clonotype was counted between two and nine times. This chain links TRBV10-2 with TRBJ2-7; 7 bases align to TRBD1. Germline V CDR1 and CDR2: WSHSY, SAAADI. The ends lost 8 bases at V and 4 bases at J; junction bases unmatched: 8. The CDR3 loop spans 13 amino acids. CDR3 sequence reads: CASVGTAGYEQYF. CDR3 nucleotide sequence: TGCGCCAGCGTTGGGACAGCTGGGTACGAGCAGTACTTC.

This chain joins TRBV3-1 and TRBJ2-7; D is possibly TRBD1 or TRBD2 (7 bases each). CDR3 size: 16 residues. The ends were cut back, 2 bases at V and 0 bases at J, with 14 bases in the middle. The germline CDR1 and CDR2 sequences are LGHDT and YNNKEL (reference sequence). CDR3 bases: TGTGCCAGCAGCCAATGGGAGGGGGCTATCTCCTACGAGCAGTACTTC. Translating gives CASSQWEGAISYEQYF.

This clonotype was observed a handful of times. J is TRBJ2-3 and V is TRBV30; 12 bases agree with TRBD2. Per germline, CDR1 GTSNPN and CDR2 SVGIG (reference sequence). The CDR3 runs 16 residues. V trimming: 2 bases; J trimming: 2 bases; junction bases outside the gene matches: 5. In nucleotides, the CDR3 is TGTGCCTGGAGTATCGCTAGCGGGGGGGTCACAGATACGCAGTATTTT. Translated: CAWSIASGGVTDTQYF.